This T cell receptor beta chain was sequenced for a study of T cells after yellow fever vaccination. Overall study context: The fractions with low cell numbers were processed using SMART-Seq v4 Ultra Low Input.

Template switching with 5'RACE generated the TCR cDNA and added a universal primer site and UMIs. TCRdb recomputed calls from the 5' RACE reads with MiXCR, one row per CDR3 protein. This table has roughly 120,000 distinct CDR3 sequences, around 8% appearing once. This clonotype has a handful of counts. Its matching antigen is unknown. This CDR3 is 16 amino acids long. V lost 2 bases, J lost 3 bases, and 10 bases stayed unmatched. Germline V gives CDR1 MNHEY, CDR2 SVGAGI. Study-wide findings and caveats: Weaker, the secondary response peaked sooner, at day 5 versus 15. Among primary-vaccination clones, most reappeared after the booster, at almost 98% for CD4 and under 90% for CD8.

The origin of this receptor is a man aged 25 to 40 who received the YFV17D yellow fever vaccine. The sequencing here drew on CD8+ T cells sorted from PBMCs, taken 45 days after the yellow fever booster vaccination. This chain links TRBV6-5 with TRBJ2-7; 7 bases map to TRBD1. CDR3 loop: CASSYPDTGVYYEQYF. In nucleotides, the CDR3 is TGTGCCAGCAGTTACCCAGATACAGGGGTTTACTACGAGCAGTACTTC.